This T cell receptor beta chain was identified in a study of T-cell memory formation after mild COVID-19. MiXCR, run by TCRdb on the 5' RACE reads, gives a single entry per CDR3 protein. The sample lists under 550,000 distinct CDR3 sequences; roughly 18% were seen once. V lost 8 bases and J 3 bases, leaving 11 bases between the germline ends. This CDR3 has 13 amino acids. The V call is TRBV12-3 or TRBV12-4, the J call TRBJ1-5; a possible D gene is TRBD1 (5 bases). The clonotype comes from a man between 18 and 29 years old who had mild COVID-19 (a few samples of this study predate the infection). Cell type and time point are not known. The specimen sequenced was PBMCs or a T cell subset sorted from them (not recorded which). In nucleotides, the CDR3 is TGTGCCAGCGGGTGGGGCACCAATCAGCCCCAGCATTTT. Its protein is CASGWGTNQPQHF.